The 8 T cell receptor beta chains below all came from one sample that was sequenced in a study of T-cell memory formation after mild COVID-19. TCRdb ran MiXCR on the 5' RACE reads and lists one entry per CDR3 protein. The table has around 470,000 distinct CDR3 sequences, 15% to 20% seen once; the top ten hold 7.5% to 9.5%. Sequencing used PBMCs or a T cell subset sorted from them (not recorded which). The origin of the receptors is an adult woman who had mild COVID-19 (a few samples of this study predate the infection). Cell type and time point are not known.

This clonotype was counted between two and nine times. The chain is built from TRBV20-1 and TRBJ2-2; tentative D call: TRBD1 (5 bases). CDR3 length: 14 amino acids. CDR1 DFQATT and CDR2 SNEGSKA come from the germline V gene (reference sequence). V shed 4 bases and J shed 0 bases, with 9 bases lying between them. CDR3 in amino acids: CSAIDSPNTGELFF. In nucleotides, the CDR3 is TGCAGTGCTATAGACAGCCCGAACACCGGGGAGCTGTTTTTT.

This clonotype has ten or more counts. The CDR3 sequence is CASSPRLAGGETQYF. The DNA for the CDR3 is TGTGCCAGCAGTCCCCGGCTAGCGGGGGGGGAGACCCAGTACTTC. The V and J genes are TRBV11-2 and TRBJ2-5; 12 bases map to TRBD2. The germline gives CDR1 SGHAT, CDR2 FQNNGV. This CDR3 contains 15 residues. The trim removed 6 bases at V and 5 bases at J, leaving 7 bases unmatched.

V and J are TRBV9 and TRBJ2-5, with TRBD2 matching 8 bases. After removal of 4 bases from V and 4 bases from J, the junction contained 9 bases not matched to a gene. Germline loops: CDR1 SGDLS, CDR2 YYNGEE. The CDR3 totals 15 residues. CDR3 loop: CASSTRGGPVETQYF. CDR3 bases: TGTGCCAGCAGCACTCGGGGGGGGCCCGTAGAGACCCAGTACTTC.

The V call is TRBV7-2, the J call TRBJ1-2; maybe TRBD1 (6 bases). The V end was cut by 1 base, the J end by 4 bases, with 10 bases between. Per germline, CDR1 SGHTA and CDR2 FQGNSA. This CDR3 spans 14 amino acids. CDR3 region: CASSLDGGGYGYTF. CDR3 DNA: TGTGCCAGCAGCTTAGATGGAGGGGGCTATGGCTACACCTTC.

The CDR3 DNA reads as TGCGCCAGCAGCTTGGCCGGGCTAGCGGGAGCAACCGGGGAGCTGTTTTTT. It yields the protein CASSLAGLAGATGELFF. The rearrangement links TRBV5-1 to TRBJ2-2; TRBD2 agrees at 10 bases. The germline V gene encodes CDR1 SGHRS and CDR2 YFSETQ. V gave up 0 bases and J gave up 5 bases; unmatched junction bases: 7. CDR3 length: 17 amino acids.

This chain connects TRBV6-5 to TRBJ2-7; 7 positions agree with TRBD1. The CDR3 loop spans 15 amino acids. In germline, CDR1 is MNHEY, CDR2 SVGAGI. Losses at the gene ends were 2 bases for V and 2 bases for J; bases not matched to a gene: 6. CDR3 nucleotides: TGTGCCAGCAGTTACGATGGGACAGTGACCTACGAGCAGTACTTC. Translating gives CASSYDGTVTYEQYF.

This clonotype was counted between two and nine times. The chain joins TRBV9 to TRBJ2-7; 9 bases fit TRBD1. From germline, CDR1 is SGDLS and CDR2 YYNGEE. The CDR3 length is 15 residues. The trim removed 0 bases at V and 0 bases at J, leaving 1 base unmatched. As DNA, the CDR3 is TGTGCCAGCAGCGTAGAGGGACAGGGCTCCTACGAGCAGTACTTC. Its translation: CASSVEGQGSYEQYF.

This clonotype was seen a few times. The V call is TRBV19, the J call TRBJ1-5; D is unresolved. The CDR3 extends over 14 amino acids. Trimming removed 5 bases at V and 2 bases at J, with 10 bases between. Germline values: CDR1 LNHDA, CDR2 SQIVND (reference sequence). In DNA, the CDR3 is TGTGCCAGTAGTTCGTTCGGAGGCAATCAGCCCCAGCATTTT. This encodes CASSSFGGNQPQHF.